This passage covers 29 T cell receptor beta chains from one sample sequenced in a study of T-cell memory formation after mild COVID-19. In TCRdb, the 5' RACE reads were re-called with MiXCR into one record per CDR3 protein. The data hold approximately 570,000 distinct CDR3 sequences, with roughly 18% observed a single time. The specimen was PBMCs or a T cell subset sorted from them (not recorded which). These TCRs come from an adult woman who had mild COVID-19 (a few samples of this study predate the infection). Cell type and time point are not known.

The chain carries TRBV4-1 and TRBJ1-1; D is unclear. Germline CDR1 is MGHRA and CDR2 is YSYEKL. This CDR3 has 15 residues. V was pared by 2 bases and J by 7 bases, with 17 bases between. The CDR3 sequence: CASSQPTSGGREAFF. As DNA, the CDR3 is TGCGCCAGCAGCCAACCCACATCGGGTGGACGTGAAGCTTTCTTT.

This clonotype occurred a few times. The V and J genes are TRBV19 and TRBJ2-6; D unclear. This CDR3 is built from 17 residues. Looked up from germline, CDR1 is LNHDA and CDR2 is SQIVND (reference sequence). V shed 7 bases and J shed 0 bases, with 16 bases lying between them. CDR3 in amino acids: CASTQTVPSSGANVLTF. The CDR3 nucleotides are TGTGCCAGTACTCAAACAGTGCCGAGCTCTGGGGCCAACGTCCTGACTTTC. Looking up the rest from reference TRBV19 and TRBJ2-6 gives the full variable domain: DGGITQSPKYLFRKEGQNVTLSCEQNLNHDAMYWYRQDPGQGLRLIYYSQIVNDFQKGDIAEGYSVSREKKESFPLTVTSAQKNPTAFYLCASTQTVPSSGANVLTFGAGSRLTVL.

This clonotype was observed a handful of times. The V gene is TRBV20-1, the J gene TRBJ2-1; 13 bases fit TRBD2. Losses at the gene ends were 3 bases for V and 2 bases for J; bases not matched to a gene: 10. Germline V gives CDR1 DFQATT, CDR2 SNEGSKA (reference sequence). This CDR3 region has 18 residues. The CDR3 DNA follows: TGCAGTGCTAGTAAGCGGACTAGCGGGAGATTGGCCTACAATGAGCAGTTCTTC. Protein sequence: CSASKRTSGRLAYNEQFF.

This clonotype was observed a handful of times. The genes are TRBV4-1 and TRBJ2-5; 7 bases align to TRBD2. V lost 5 bases, J lost 5 bases, and 23 bases stayed unmatched. There are 19 residues in the CDR3. Germline V gives CDR1 MGHRA, CDR2 YSYEKL. CDR3 coding DNA: TGCGCCAGCAGCGACCCGTTGAGGGGAAAGCGGGGCATGTGGGAGACCCAGTACTTC. Translation gives CASSDPLRGKRGMWETQYF.

A few counts support this clonotype. The chain employs TRBV29-1 and TRBJ2-2; D ambiguous. This CDR3 spans 13 amino acids. Germline CDR1 is SQVTM and CDR2 is ANQGSEA. V lost 7 bases, J lost 6 bases, and 15 bases lay in between. The CDR3 DNA is TGCAGCGCGCGGAGTCGTCAAGCCGGGGAGCTGTTTTTT. It yields the protein CSARSRQAGELFF.

V gene TRBV19 combines with J gene TRBJ1-2; D unresolved. Trimming removed 7 bases from V and 4 bases from J, with 10 bases in between. This CDR3 is 12 amino acids long. The germline gives CDR1 LNHDA, CDR2 SQIVND (reference sequence). This chain's CDR3 is CASTRGGYGYTF. CDR3 DNA: TGTGCCAGTACTCGGGGAGGCTATGGCTACACCTTC.

In its sample, this clonotype was seen many times. The chain links TRBV12-3 or TRBV12-4 to TRBJ1-1, with 9 bases lining up with TRBD1. V lost 5 bases to trimming and J lost 1 base; unmatched junction nucleotides: 5. CDR3 length: 15 amino acids. The CDR3 nucleotides are TGTGCCAGCAGTACCTCGGGACAGGGGAACACTGAAGCTTTCTTT. Translation gives CASSTSGQGNTEAFF.

This clonotype was counted many times. V is TRBV4-3 and J is TRBJ2-7; 8 bases fit TRBD1. Germline loops: CDR1 LGHNA, CDR2 YSLEER. The CDR3 totals 13 residues. V gave up 4 bases and J gave up 5 bases; unmatched junction bases: 4. The CDR3 loop is CASSPGQGHEQYF. The CDR3 DNA reads as TGCGCCAGCAGCCCAGGACAGGGTCACGAGCAGTACTTC.

V and J are TRBV7-3 and TRBJ2-3, with D tentatively TRBD1 or TRBD2 (5 bases each). V lost 1 base, J lost 2 bases, and 13 bases lay in between. The CDR3 is made up of 16 amino acids. Germline lookup yields CDR1 SGHTA and CDR2 FQGTGA. CDR3 loop: CASSLSVRGLTDTQYF. CDR3 DNA sequence: TGTGCCAGCAGCTTAAGTGTCCGGGGCCTCACAGATACGCAGTATTTT.

This clonotype was picked up a small number of times. This chain connects TRBV27 to TRBJ2-7, with D possibly TRBD2 on 6 matching bases. Trimming removed 6 bases from V and 2 bases from J, with 14 bases in between. CDR3 length equals 14 residues. Germline loops: CDR1 MNHEY, CDR2 SMNVEV (reference sequence). CDR3 DNA: TGTGCCAGCAGCGGACTTTCGGGGGCCTACGAGCAGTACTTC. Translating it yields CASSGLSGAYEQYF.

This clonotype was counted only a few times. The V gene is TRBV5-4, the J gene TRBJ2-7; 10 nucleotides line up with TRBD1. V lost 4 bases, J lost 5 bases, and 6 bases stayed unmatched. CDR3 size: 14 residues. Germline V gene sequence: CDR1 SGHNT, CDR2 YYREEE (reference sequence). The CDR3 region is CASSEGQGRDEQYF. CDR3 DNA: TGTGCCAGCAGCGAGGGACAGGGGCGAGACGAGCAGTACTTC.

The chain couples TRBV11-2 to TRBJ2-7; no clear D gene. V was clipped by 5 bases and J by 3 bases, with 17 bases between them. The CDR3 sequence is 15 residues long. Germline assignment: CDR1 SGHAT and CDR2 FQNNGV. The CDR3 loop reads CASSPQLGFGYEQYF. The DNA for the CDR3 is TGTGCCAGCAGCCCCCAGTTGGGGTTCGGCTACGAGCAGTACTTC.

This chain joins TRBV7-3 and TRBJ2-1; weak D call: TRBD2 (7 bases). Trimming removed 3 bases from V and 7 bases from J, with 19 bases in between. Looked up from germline, CDR1 is SGHTA and CDR2 is FQGTGA. The CDR3 contains 16 residues. The CDR3, as DNA: TGTGCCAGCAGCTTTTCTCGGCGGGGGCGAGGGAATGAGCAGTTCTTC. It codes for CASSFSRRGRGNEQFF. Together with reference TRBV7-3 and TRBJ2-1, the CDR3 gives the full variable domain: GAGVSQTPSNKVTEKGKYVELRCDPISGHTALYWYRQSLGQGPEFLIYFQGTGAADDSGLPNDRFFAVRPEGSVSTLKIQRTERGDSAVYLCASSFSRRGRGNEQFFGPGTRLTVL.

Concerning this clonotype itself: One end of the junction does not line up with germline, which may come from a read error. V usage is TRBV5-6 and J usage is TRBJ2-7; 10 bases are a match to TRBD1. The CDR3 has 12 residues. Germline loops: CDR1 SGHDT, CDR2 YYEEEE. The CDR3 DNA sequence: TGTGCCAGCCCTCACGGCGGGACAGGGGAGGACTTC. It specifies CASPHGGTGEDF.

The gene calls are TRBV12-3 or TRBV12-4 and TRBJ1-5; D gene ambiguous. Trimming pared 4 bases from V and 0 bases from J, leaving 10 bases between. This CDR3 is built from 15 residues. CDR3 amino acids: CASSWASYSNQPQHF. CDR3 nucleotides: TGTGCCAGCAGTTGGGCGAGTTATAGCAATCAGCCCCAGCATTTT.

J is TRBJ2-1 and V is TRBV11-3; TRBD2 agrees at 11 bases. The CDR3 totals 18 residues. CDR1 is SGHNT and CDR2 is YENEEA in the germline V gene. Trimming removed 6 bases from V and 2 bases from J; junction bases left unmatched: 12. CDR3: CASSRASGGNLPYNEQFF. In DNA, the CDR3 is TGTGCCAGCAGTAGGGCTAGCGGGGGGAACCTACCCTACAATGAGCAGTTCTTC.

The chain employs TRBV7-2 and TRBJ2-1, with 8 positions matching TRBD2. Germline values: CDR1 SGHTA, CDR2 FQGNSA. With V trimmed by 5 bases and J by 3 bases, 12 bases remained unmatched. This CDR3 has 17 amino acids. CDR3 region: CASSLRWREAHYNEQFF. The CDR3 DNA sequence: TGTGCCAGCAGCCTTAGGTGGCGGGAGGCCCACTACAATGAGCAGTTCTTC. Full variable domain (remainder filled in from reference TRBV7-2 and TRBJ2-1): GAGVSQSPSNKVTEKGKDVELRCDPISGHTALYWYRQSLGQGLEFLIYFQGNSAPDKSGLPSDRFSAERTGGSVSTLTIQRTQQEDSAVYLCASSLRWREAHYNEQFFGPGTRLTVL.

This clonotype was seen a handful of times. This chain links TRBV4-1 with TRBJ1-1; 7 bases are a match to TRBD1. This CDR3 comprises 15 residues. V gave up 2 bases and J gave up 0 bases; unmatched junction bases: 3. The germline CDR1 and CDR2 sequences are MGHRA and YSYEKL. The CDR3 protein is CASSQTGQMNTEAFF. CDR3 bases: TGCGCCAGCAGCCAAACGGGACAGATGAACACTGAAGCTTTCTTT.

J is TRBJ1-2 and V is TRBV30; D unclear. V gave up 7 bases and J gave up 8 bases, with 8 bases separating them. Germline CDR1 and CDR2: GTSNPN and SVGIG (reference sequence). This CDR3 has 9 amino acids. The CDR3 sequence is CASLGGYTF. Written as DNA, the CDR3 is TGTGCCTCCCTCGGGGGCTACACCTTC.

This clonotype was seen a handful of times. The chain uses TRBV5-1 and TRBJ2-3, with 7 nucleotides matching TRBD2. Germline loops: CDR1 SGHRS, CDR2 YFSETQ. V was pared by 4 bases and J by 2 bases, with 10 bases of the junction left unmatched. The CDR3 runs 16 residues. CDR3 sequence: CASSGGLVYDTDTQYF. As DNA, the CDR3 is TGCGCCAGCAGCGGAGGACTAGTTTACGACACAGATACGCAGTATTTT.

The chain is built from TRBV18 and TRBJ2-1; 7 bases fit TRBD2. V dropped 2 bases and J dropped 7; count of bases not matched to a gene: 11. CDR1 and CDR2 (germline): KGHSH, LQKENI. This CDR3 is 16 amino acids long. The CDR3 coding sequence is TGTGCCAGCTCACCAGTGAAGAGCGGGGTAGGGAATGAGCAGTTCTTC. It codes for CASSPVKSGVGNEQFF.

This clonotype was counted between two and nine times. The gene calls are TRBV7-9 and TRBJ2-7; possible D gene TRBD2, 5 bases. V was cut by 3 bases and J by 4 bases, with 16 bases left in between. The CDR3 is 15 residues long. Germline CDR1 SEHNR, CDR2 FQNEAQ (reference sequence). DNA for the CDR3: TGTGCCAGCAGCTTGGGTACGGGGTCGTATTACGAGCAGTACTTC. It specifies CASSLGTGSYYEQYF.

The rearrangement joins TRBV12-3 or TRBV12-4 to TRBJ1-6; D unresolved. The CDR3 sequence is 14 residues long. Trimming stripped 4 bases from V and 4 bases from J, with 8 bases between. CDR3 residues: CASSSNHYNSPLHF. The DNA for the CDR3 is TGTGCCAGCAGTTCTAACCATTATAATTCACCCCTCCACTTT.

V gene TRBV20-1 combines with J gene TRBJ1-3; D remains ambiguous. Germline lookup yields CDR1 DFQATT and CDR2 SNEGSKA (reference sequence). V gave up 2 bases and J gave up 0 bases, with 14 bases separating them. This CDR3 comprises 16 residues. The DNA for the CDR3 is TGCAGTGCTAGATCCCAAGGACCGATCTCTGGAAACACCATATATTTT. Translated, it gives CSARSQGPISGNTIYF.

The V and J genes are TRBV2 and TRBJ2-6, with D uncertain. The V gene lost 3 bases and the J gene lost 1 base, with 7 bases spanning the gap. There are 15 residues in the CDR3. Germline loops: CDR1 SNHLY, CDR2 FYNNEI. The DNA of the CDR3 is TGTGCCAGCAGTGATGCCCAGTCTGGGGCCAACGTCCTGACTTTC. Residues: CASSDAQSGANVLTF.

This clonotype was detected many times. In nucleotides, the CDR3 is TGTGCCAGCCACGACAGGGTAGGGGGACAAGAGACCCAGTACTTC. Protein product: CASHDRVGGQETQYF. The chain employs TRBV7-9 and TRBJ2-5, with 7 positions matching TRBD1. With 8 bases clipped from V and 2 bases from J, the junction kept 11 bases outside the gene matches. Germline CDR1 reads SEHNR; CDR2 reads FQNEAQ (reference sequence). The CDR3 spans 15 residues. The full variable domain, completed using reference TRBV7-9 and TRBJ2-5, is DTGVSQNPRHKITKRGQNVTFRCDPISEHNRLYWYRQTLGQGPEFLTYFQNEAQLEKSRLLSDRFSAERPKGSFSTLEIQRTEQGDSAMYLCASHDRVGGQETQYFGPGTRLLVL.

The chain combines TRBV6-6 with TRBJ2-1, with 10 bases fitting TRBD1. V dropped 6 bases and J dropped 9; count of bases not matched to a gene: 8. CDR1 is MNHNY, CDR2 SVGAGI, per germline (reference sequence). The CDR3 has 14 residues. CDR3 in DNA: TGTGCCAGCAGCCCCGGGACAGGGGTTGGTGAGCAGTTCTTC. Its protein product is CASSPGTGVGEQFF.

This clonotype was counted only a few times. The genes are TRBV7-2 and TRBJ2-5; D is unresolved. The germline V gene encodes CDR1 SGHTA and CDR2 FQGNSA. V lost 3 bases, J lost 3 bases, and 17 bases lay in between. The CDR3 is 16 residues long. The CDR3 sequence: CASSFRSPPRKETQYF. As DNA, the CDR3 is TGTGCCAGCAGCTTTCGCAGCCCCCCCAGGAAAGAGACCCAGTACTTC.

V and J are TRBV29-1 and TRBJ2-7; no definite D call. Germline V lookup: CDR1 SQVTM, CDR2 ANQGSEA. The CDR3 totals 14 residues. V lost 0 bases and J 3 bases, leaving 12 bases between the germline ends. The DNA for the CDR3 is TGCAGCGTTGAAGATCCCGAAGCGAACTACGAGCAGTACTTC. The encoded protein is CSVEDPEANYEQYF.